A selection of T cell receptor beta chains follows, all from one sample in a study of CXCR3-negative and CXCR3-positive naive CD8 T cells. TCRdb re-called the 5' RACE reads and shows each CDR3 protein once, DNA omitted. The repertoire table contains 56,000 or so distinct CDR3 sequences. Sequencing input: memory CD8+ T cells from blood. The source of these receptors is a human donor in good health. Some clones in this sample may be carry-over from other donors' samples. Both conserved end residues are part of each CDR3. Rows give clone size only sometimes, using once, few, many, or a class for an expanded clone.

J: TRBJ2-2; length: 13; V: TRBV29-1; size: -; CDR3: CSVEEAKTGELFF
J: TRBJ1-2; length: 17; V: TRBV7-3; size: -; CDR3: CASSLTATGGVHNGYTF
J: TRBJ1-2; length: 13; V: TRBV29-1; size: -; CDR3: CSVEKDRVNGYTF
J: TRBJ2-1; length: 15; V: TRBV6-5; size: -; CDR3: CASSYSADPKDEQFF
J: TRBJ2-1; length: 19; V: TRBV4-3; size: -; CDR3: CASSQDRIAAGFTYNEQSF
J: TRBJ2-2; length: 16; V: TRBV9; size: -; CDR3: CASSVQTAGNTGELFF
J: TRBJ2-2; length: 14; V: TRBV29-1; size: -; CDR3: CSGGWTGVAGELFF
J: TRBJ2-1; length: 15; V: TRBV25-1; size: -; CDR3: CASSEWGLAWDEQFF
J: TRBJ2-5; length: 17; V: TRBV20-1; size: -; CDR3: CSACRPPLAGGQETQYF
J: TRBJ2-7; length: 15; V: TRBV4-1; size: -; CDR3: CASSHIGGLSYEQYF
J: TRBJ2-1; length: 15; V: TRBV9; size: -; CDR3: CASSAGTGRGIEQFF
J: TRBJ2-7; length: 16; V: TRBV5-1; size: -; CDR3: CASSLSPGQGAYEQYF
J: TRBJ2-3; length: 16; V: TRBV6-4; size: medium-sized; CDR3: CASSDSVAGGPDTQYF
J: TRBJ2-1; length: 12; V: TRBV29-1; size: -; CDR3: CSAGRGENEQFF
J: TRBJ2-5; length: 16; V: TRBV14; size: -; CDR3: CASSQKTGRVGETQYF
J: TRBJ2-5; length: 14; V: TRBV19; size: -; CDR3: CASSILADQETQYF
J: TRBJ2-7; length: 17; V: TRBV27; size: -; CDR3: CASSSISSRRENYEQYF
J: TRBJ2-7; length: 13; V: TRBV29-1; size: -; CDR3: CSVEGSTGFEQYF
J: TRBJ1-4; length: 15; V: TRBV6-5; size: -; CDR3: CASRGTGPGGSKLFF
J: TRBJ2-7; length: 11; V: TRBV4-1; size: -; CDR3: CASKHGYEQYF
J: TRBJ2-7; length: 13; V: TRBV14; size: -; CDR3: CASSQDRGNEQYF
J: TRBJ1-3; length: 13; V: TRBV4-3; size: -; CDR3: CASSQENGNTIYF